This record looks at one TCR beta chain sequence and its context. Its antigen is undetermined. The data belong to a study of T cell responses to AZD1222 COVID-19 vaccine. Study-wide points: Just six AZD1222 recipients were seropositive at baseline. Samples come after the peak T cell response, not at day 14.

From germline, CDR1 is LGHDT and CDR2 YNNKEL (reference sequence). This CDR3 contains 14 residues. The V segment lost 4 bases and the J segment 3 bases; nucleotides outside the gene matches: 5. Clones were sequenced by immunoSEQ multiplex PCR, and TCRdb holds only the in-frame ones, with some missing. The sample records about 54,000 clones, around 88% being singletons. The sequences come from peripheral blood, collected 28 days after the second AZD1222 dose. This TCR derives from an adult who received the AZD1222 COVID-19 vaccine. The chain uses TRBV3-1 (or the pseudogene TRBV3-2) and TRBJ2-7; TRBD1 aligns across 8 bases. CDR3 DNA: TGTGCCAGCAGCCCCCGGACAGGGAGCTACGAGCAGTACTTC. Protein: CASSPRTGSYEQYF.